This TCR beta chain comes out of a study of cytomegalovirus exposure and HLA in healthy donors. Study-wide context: Ancestry clustering placed around four fifths of under 450 genotyped donors in the Caucasian-associated cluster. Study-level results: The listing of 150 to 200 TCR beta chains classed them as cytomegalovirus-associated. 87-base-pair reads could not separate some V segments, including TRBV6-2 and TRBV6-3. A link between a missense DCLRE1C variant and TCR beta V- and J-gene trimming emerged from a later analysis.

The germline V gene encodes CDR1 SNHLY and CDR2 FYNNEI. V was pared by 7 bases and J by 3 bases, with 0 bases of the junction left unmatched. This CDR3 has 11 amino acids. PCR involved 60 Vbeta and 13 Jbeta primers. Repertoires were generated with immunoSEQ multiplex PCR, while TCRdb's copy carries only in-frame clones and drops some. The data contain fewer than 120,000 clones, approximately 80% of them singletons. Details on this clone: Its antigen remains unidentified.

This receptor was identified in a man aged 25-45 years in good health and CMV-seropositive. The sample taken for sequencing was PBMCs. The genes are TRBV2 and TRBJ2-7, with 7 bases aligning to TRBD1. This chain's CDR3 is CASNRGYEQYF. Here the CDR3 DNA reads TGTGCCAGCAACAGGGGCTACGAGCAGTACTTC.